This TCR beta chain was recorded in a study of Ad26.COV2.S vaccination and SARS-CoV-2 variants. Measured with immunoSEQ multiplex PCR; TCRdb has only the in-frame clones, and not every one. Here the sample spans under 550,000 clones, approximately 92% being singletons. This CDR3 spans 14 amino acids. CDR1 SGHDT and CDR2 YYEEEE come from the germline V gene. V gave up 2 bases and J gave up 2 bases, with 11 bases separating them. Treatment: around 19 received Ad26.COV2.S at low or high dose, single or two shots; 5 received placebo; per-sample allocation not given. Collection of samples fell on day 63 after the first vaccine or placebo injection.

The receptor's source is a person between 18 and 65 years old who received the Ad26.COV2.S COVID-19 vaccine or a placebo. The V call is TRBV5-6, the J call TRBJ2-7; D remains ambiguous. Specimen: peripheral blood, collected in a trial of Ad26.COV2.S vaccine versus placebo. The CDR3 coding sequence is TGTGCCAGCAGCTTATTCACCGTAACCTACGAGCAGTACTTC. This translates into CASSLFTVTYEQYF.